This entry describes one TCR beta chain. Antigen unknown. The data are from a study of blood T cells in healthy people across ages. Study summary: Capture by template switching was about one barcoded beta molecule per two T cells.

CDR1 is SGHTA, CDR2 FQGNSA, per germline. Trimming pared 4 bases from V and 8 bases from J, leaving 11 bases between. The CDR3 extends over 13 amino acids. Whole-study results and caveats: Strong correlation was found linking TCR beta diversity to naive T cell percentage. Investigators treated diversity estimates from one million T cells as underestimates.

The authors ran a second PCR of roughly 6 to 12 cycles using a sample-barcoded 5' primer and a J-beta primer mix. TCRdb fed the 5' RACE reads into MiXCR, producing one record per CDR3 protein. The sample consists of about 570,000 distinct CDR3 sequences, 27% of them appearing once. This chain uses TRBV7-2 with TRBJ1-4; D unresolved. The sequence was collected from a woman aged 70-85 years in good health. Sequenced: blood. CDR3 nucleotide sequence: TGTGCCAGCAGCTCGACAAGGGAGGAAAAACTGTTTTTT. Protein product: CASSSTREEKLFF.